This TCR beta chain was recorded in a study of T cells in Graves' hyperthyroidism and ophthalmopathy. Overall study: Peripheral blood samples were taken at initial diagnosis, prior to any treatment.

This clonotype was observed a few times. Its antigen is still unknown. In germline, CDR1 is SGHRS, CDR2 YFSETQ. CDR3 size: 14 residues. V shed 3 bases and J shed 4 bases, with 10 bases lying between them. Study conclusions and caveats: Most thyroid clonotypes that were expanded above 0.001 also turned up in blood. Ophthalmopathy onset followed model prediction by a median around 6.6 months.

TCR beta CDR3 regions were amplified from RNA transcripts. First-round RT-PCR with HTBI primers amplified the TCR CDR3 region. Via MiXCR, TCRdb re-called the multiplex PCR reads, giving one row per CDR3 protein. This table holds 400,000 to 600,000 distinct CDR3 sequences, 15% to 20% found once. The rearrangement joins TRBV5-1 to TRBJ2-2, with D unresolved. The receptor was derived from a woman between 25 and 40 years old with Graves' ophthalmopathy. Sample: blood. The CDR3 DNA follows: TGCGCCAGCAGCTCCTACATCGGCACCGGGGAGCTGTTTTTT. Its translation: CASSSYIGTGELFF.